Below, 24 T cell receptor beta chains from the same sample are listed, as sequenced in a study of cytomegalovirus exposure and HLA in healthy donors. Some clones are missing from TCRdb's copy, which holds only in-frame ones; the method was immunoSEQ multiplex PCR. The sample records 150,000 to 200,000 clones, roughly 89% being singletons. The sample taken for sequencing was PBMCs. These receptors all stem from a woman aged 18-29 years in good health and CMV-seropositive.

The chain has TRBV5-4 and TRBJ2-3, with 7 bases lining up with TRBD2. Germline trimming cut 4 bases from V and 6 bases from J; bases unmatched to any gene: 5. The CDR3 consists of 13 residues. Germline values: CDR1 SGHNT, CDR2 YYREEE (reference sequence). The CDR3 spells CASSPREVDTQYF. The CDR3 region has the DNA TGTGCCAGCAGCCCCCGGGAGGTTGATACGCAGTATTTT.

The chain links TRBV6-1 to TRBJ2-2; D gene ambiguous. CDR1 MNHNS and CDR2 SASEGT come from the germline V gene. The V gene lost 8 bases and the J gene lost 4 bases, with 14 bases spanning the gap. This CDR3 has 14 amino acids. The CDR3 bases are TGTGCCAGCTGTGCCCGGGTAGGCACCGGGGAGCTGTTTTTT. Its translation: CASCARVGTGELFF.

V usage is TRBV11-2 and J usage is TRBJ1-6; unclear D gene. This CDR3 is built from 18 residues. Germline V gives CDR1 SGHAT, CDR2 FQNNGV. Trimming pared 3 bases from V and 1 base from J, leaving 16 bases between. In DNA form, the CDR3 reads TGTGCCAGCAGCTTTCGGTTAGGGAGGCAGTCCTATAATTCACCCCTCCACTTT. It codes for CASSFRLGRQSYNSPLHF.

This chain joins TRBV5-1 and TRBJ2-5, with 12 nucleotides matching TRBD2. Trimming cost V 0 bases and J 6 bases; bases outside gene matches: 6. The CDR3 runs 16 residues. The germline V gene encodes CDR1 SGHRS and CDR2 YFSETQ. DNA of the CDR3: TGCGCCAGCAGCTTGGGGCTAGCGGGGGGGCGAAAGACCCAGTACTTC. Amino acids: CASSLGLAGGRKTQYF. Full variable domain (remainder filled in from reference TRBV5-1 and TRBJ2-5): KAGVTQTPRYLIKTRGQQVTLSCSPISGHRSVSWYQQTPGQGLQFLFEYFSETQRNKGNFPGRFSGRQFSNSRSEMNVSTLELGDSALYLCASSLGLAGGRKTQYFGPGTRLLVL.

CDR3 residues: CASSSPGVSGTGEAFF. The CDR3 nucleotides read TGTGCCAGCAGCTCCCCGGGGGTAAGCGGGACAGGGGAAGCTTTCTTT. The chain recombines TRBV7-9 with TRBJ1-1; 9 nucleotides match TRBD1. The length of the CDR3 is 16 residues. The V segment lost 4 bases and the J segment 8 bases; nucleotides outside the gene matches: 14. CDR1 is SEHNR, CDR2 FQNEAQ, per germline (reference sequence).

The rearrangement joins TRBV5-1 to TRBJ1-1; the D is unclear. The V end lost 0 bases, the J end lost 5 bases, and 20 bases lay between the germline ends. The CDR3 totals 17 residues. Germline V CDR1 and CDR2: SGHRS, YFSETQ. The CDR3 DNA reads TGCGCCAGCAGCTTGGCCAGGAGGGTGGGTGAGTGGACTGAAGCTTTCTTT. It yields the protein CASSLARRVGEWTEAFF.

This clone showed up just once. V usage is TRBV19 and J usage is TRBJ2-3, with 9 bases matching TRBD1. The CDR3 sequence is 17 residues long. Germline CDR1 and CDR2: LNHDA and SQIVND (reference sequence). Trimming at V came to 4 bases and at J to 7 bases, leaving 15 bases not matched to a gene. CDR3 DNA sequence: TGTGCCAGTAGTAGGCGGAGTGGACAGGGGTTGGAAAATACGCAGTATTTT. As protein: CASSRRSGQGLENTQYF.

The V and J genes are TRBV6-5 and TRBJ2-7; 9 bases map to TRBD1. Germline CDR1 MNHEY, CDR2 SVGAGI. The CDR3 extends over 14 amino acids. V lost 8 bases, J lost 7 bases, and 12 bases stayed unmatched. The CDR3 DNA sequence: TGTGCCAGCGGCCCCGGGACAGGGAGCGGGGAGCAGTACTTC. Translating gives CASGPGTGSGEQYF.

V is TRBV19 and J is TRBJ1-2, with TRBD1 identical over 7 bases. With 3 bases clipped from V and 4 bases from J, the junction kept 5 bases outside the gene matches. The CDR3 has 14 amino acids. Looked up from germline, CDR1 is LNHDA and CDR2 is SQIVND (reference sequence). CDR3 protein: CASSITTGPYGYTF. In DNA form, the CDR3 reads TGTGCCAGTAGTATCACGACAGGGCCCTATGGCTACACCTTC.

The CDR3 spells CAGRDRGTDTQYF. The DNA for the CDR3 is TGTGCCGGCCGGGACAGGGGTACAGATACGCAGTATTTT. This chain connects TRBV5-4 to TRBJ2-3; the match to TRBD1 covers 10 bases. With 10 bases clipped from V and 3 bases from J, the junction kept 5 bases outside the gene matches. Looked up from germline, CDR1 is SGHNT and CDR2 is YYREEE (reference sequence). The CDR3 runs to 13 residues.

This chain joins TRBV5-1 and TRBJ1-1; 8 bases agree with TRBD1. Germline V gene sequence: CDR1 SGHRS, CDR2 YFSETQ. This CDR3 is 17 amino acids long. V was pared by 3 bases and J by 3 bases, with 13 bases of the junction left unmatched. The CDR3 DNA reads as TGCGCCAGCAGCTCCATCCCTCCGCCAGGGGGCTACACTGAAGCTTTCTTT. This codes for CASSSIPPPGGYTEAFF.

This chain joins TRBV20-1 and TRBJ2-7; tentative D call: TRBD1 (6 bases). The V gene lost 4 bases and the J gene lost 4 bases, with 8 bases spanning the gap. This CDR3 has 11 residues. Germline CDR1 reads DFQATT; CDR2 reads SNEGSKA (reference sequence). Written as DNA, the CDR3 is TGCAGTGCTACTAGGGGGTACGAGCAGTACTTC. This codes for CSATRGYEQYF.

The chain employs TRBV18 and TRBJ2-1, with 9 bases aligning to TRBD2. Trimming removed 0 bases from V and 6 bases from J; junction bases left unmatched: 9. The CDR3 extends over 17 amino acids. CDR1 is KGHSH and CDR2 is LQKENI in the germline V gene. The CDR3 sequence: CASSPPNQGLAGNEQFF. The CDR3 nucleotides are TGTGCCAGCTCACCACCGAACCAGGGACTAGCAGGCAATGAGCAGTTCTTC.

The V and J genes are TRBV18 and TRBJ2-7, with 16 bases aligning to TRBD2. CDR3 length equals 18 residues. Germline CDR1 is KGHSH and CDR2 is LQKENI. With V trimmed by 3 bases and J by 1 base, 6 bases remained unmatched. The CDR3 region is CASSPLAGLAGGSYEQYF. CDR3 sequence (DNA): TGTGCCAGCTCACCGCTAGCGGGACTAGCGGGGGGGTCCTACGAGCAGTACTTC.

The chain combines TRBV28 with TRBJ2-5; 9 bases are a match to TRBD2. In germline, CDR1 is MDHEN, CDR2 SYDVKM. The V gene end was trimmed by 5 bases and the J gene end by 2 bases; junction bases not matched to a gene: 6. The CDR3 consists of 15 residues. The CDR3 DNA is TGTGCCAGCAGTACTCCTCTAGCGGGACAAGAGACCCAGTACTTC. Translating gives CASSTPLAGQETQYF.

The chain combines TRBV11-2 with TRBJ1-2; possibly TRBD1 for D (6 bases). Germline CDR1 SGHAT, CDR2 FQNNGV. The CDR3 runs to 14 residues. The V and J ends lost 3 bases and 5 bases respectively, with 13 bases between them. CDR3 nucleotides: TGTGCCAGCAGCTTCGGCAGGACAGAGTATGGCTACACCTTC. Amino acids: CASSFGRTEYGYTF.

The V gene is TRBV10-3, the J gene TRBJ2-7; D is uncertain. Germline CDR1 ENHRY, CDR2 SYGVKD. This CDR3 is built from 15 residues. Deletions cut 5 bases from V and 3 bases from J, with 17 bases between. This CDR3 reads CAISPPLASRYEQYF. CDR3 in DNA: TGTGCCATCAGTCCCCCTCTGGCTAGTCGCTACGAGCAGTACTTC.

In the case of this clone: A read error may account for a junction end that differs from germline. V gene TRBV25-1 combines with J gene TRBJ2-7; 8 bases are a match to TRBD1. This CDR3 is 13 amino acids long. From germline, CDR1 is MGHDK and CDR2 SYGVNS. CDR3 amino acids: CASTNRGSGEQYF. In DNA, the CDR3 is TGTGCGAGCACTAACAGGGGGTCGGGAGAGCAGTACTTC.

The chain links TRBV28 to TRBJ1-1, with a possible D match to TRBD1 (6 bases). The V and J ends lost 10 bases and 1 base respectively, with 19 bases between them. Germline assignment: CDR1 MDHEN and CDR2 SYDVKM. The CDR3 runs 15 residues. The CDR3 region has the DNA TGTGCCACCCAGACTCATCGGACAGCGAACACTGAAGCTTTCTTT. Encoded protein: CATQTHRTANTEAFF.

The rearrangement links TRBV18 to TRBJ2-1, with TRBD2 matching over 11 bases. Germline CDR1 KGHSH, CDR2 LQKENI. The CDR3 contains 16 residues. J gave up 4 bases and V 0 bases, and 2 bases lay outside the gene matches. The CDR3 DNA reads as TGTGCCAGCTCACCACCTAGCGGGAGGGCTTACAATGAGCAGTTCTTC. Encoded protein: CASSPPSGRAYNEQFF.

This chain joins TRBV6-6 and TRBJ2-1, with 9 bases that match TRBD1. The germline V gene has CDR1 MNHNY and CDR2 SVGAGI (reference sequence). CDR3 size: 16 residues. After removal of 2 bases from V and 4 bases from J, the junction contained 6 bases not matched to a gene. The DNA for the CDR3 is TGTGCCAGCAGTTACCAGCGGACAGGGGATTACAATGAGCAGTTCTTC. It codes for CASSYQRTGDYNEQFF.

The gene calls are TRBV11-3 and TRBJ2-1, with D perhaps matching TRBD2 (6 bases). The CDR3 extends over 14 amino acids. V shed 3 bases and J shed 6 bases, with 12 bases lying between them. The germline V gene has CDR1 SGHNT and CDR2 YENEEA. The CDR3 bases are TGTGCCAGCAGCTTCGGGGGAACGAGCAATGAGCAGTTCTTC. This gives the protein CASSFGGTSNEQFF.

The chain is built from TRBV19 and TRBJ1-3, with 7 nucleotides matching TRBD1. Germline assignment: CDR1 LNHDA and CDR2 SQIVND (reference sequence). Unmatched junction bases numbered 7, after V lost 5 bases and J lost 0 bases. The CDR3 extends over 16 amino acids. The DNA of the CDR3 is TGTGCCAGTAGTCCCTGGGACAGCAACTCTGGAAACACCATATATTTT. Encoded protein: CASSPWDSNSGNTIYF.

V and J are TRBV28 and TRBJ1-1; D not resolved. Trimming took off 2 bases at V and 4 bases at J, with 5 bases between the two ends. CDR3 length equals 12 residues. Germline CDR1 and CDR2: MDHEN and SYDVKM. The CDR3 here is CASSLPGTEAFF. The CDR3, as DNA: TGTGCCAGCAGTTTACCGGGCACTGAAGCTTTCTTT.